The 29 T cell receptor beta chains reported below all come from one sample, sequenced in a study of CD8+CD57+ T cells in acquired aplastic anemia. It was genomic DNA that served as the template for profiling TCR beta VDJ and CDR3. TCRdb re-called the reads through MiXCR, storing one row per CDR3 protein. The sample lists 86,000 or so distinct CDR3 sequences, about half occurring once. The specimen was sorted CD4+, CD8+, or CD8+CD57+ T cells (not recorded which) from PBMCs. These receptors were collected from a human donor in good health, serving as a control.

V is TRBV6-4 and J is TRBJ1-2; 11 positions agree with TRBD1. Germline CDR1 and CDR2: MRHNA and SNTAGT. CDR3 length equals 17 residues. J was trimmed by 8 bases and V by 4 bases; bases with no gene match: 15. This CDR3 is CASSGSGTGGDPGGYTF. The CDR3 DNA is TGTGCCAGCAGTGGCTCCGGGACAGGGGGGGACCCTGGGGGCTACACCTTC.

CDR3 bases: TGTGCCATCAGTGATTCCGACAGGGGTTACGAGCAGTACTTC. Its translation is CAISDSDRGYEQYF. J is TRBJ2-7 and V is TRBV10-3; TRBD1 matches at 8 bases. The CDR3 has 14 residues. The germline gives CDR1 ENHRY, CDR2 SYGVKD. J was trimmed by 4 bases and V by 3 bases; bases with no gene match: 5.

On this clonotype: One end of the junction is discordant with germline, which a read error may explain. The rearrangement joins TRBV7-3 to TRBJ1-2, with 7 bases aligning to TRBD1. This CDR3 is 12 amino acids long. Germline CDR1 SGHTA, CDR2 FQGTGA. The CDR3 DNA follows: TGTGCCATCAGCGCCACAGGGGATGGCTACACCTTC. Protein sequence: CAISATGDGYTF. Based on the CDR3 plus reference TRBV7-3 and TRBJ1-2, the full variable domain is GAGVSQTPSNKVTEKGKYVELRCDPISGHTALYWYRQSLGQGPEFLIYFQGTGAADDSGLPNDRFFAVRPEGSVSTLKIQRTERGDSAVYLCAISATGDGYTFGSGTRLTVV.

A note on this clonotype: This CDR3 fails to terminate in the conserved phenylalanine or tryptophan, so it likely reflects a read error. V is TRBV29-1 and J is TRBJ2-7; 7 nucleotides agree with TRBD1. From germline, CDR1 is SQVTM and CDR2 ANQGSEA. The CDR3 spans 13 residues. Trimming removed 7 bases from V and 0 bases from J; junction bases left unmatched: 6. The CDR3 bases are TGCAGCGCAAGACAGGGTAGCTCCTACGAGCAGTACCTC. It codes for CSARQGSSYEQYL.

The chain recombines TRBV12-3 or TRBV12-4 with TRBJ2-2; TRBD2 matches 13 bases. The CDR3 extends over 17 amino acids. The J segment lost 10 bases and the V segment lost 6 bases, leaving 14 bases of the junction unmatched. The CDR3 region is CASRVGTSGALDKELFF. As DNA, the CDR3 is TGTGCCAGCAGGGTGGGGACTAGCGGGGCCCTGGACAAGGAGCTGTTTTTT.

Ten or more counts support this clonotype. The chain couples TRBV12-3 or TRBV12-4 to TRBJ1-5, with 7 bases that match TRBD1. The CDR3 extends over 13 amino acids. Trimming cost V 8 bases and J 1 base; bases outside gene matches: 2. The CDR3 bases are TGTGCCAGCGGGGACAGAAGCAATCAGCCCCAGCATTTT. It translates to CASGDRSNQPQHF.

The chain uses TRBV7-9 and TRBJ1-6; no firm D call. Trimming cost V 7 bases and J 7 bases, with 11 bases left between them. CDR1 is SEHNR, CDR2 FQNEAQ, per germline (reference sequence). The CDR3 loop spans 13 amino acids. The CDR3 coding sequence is TGTGCCAGCACCCTAGGCGGAAATTCACCCCTCCACTTT. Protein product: CASTLGGNSPLHF.

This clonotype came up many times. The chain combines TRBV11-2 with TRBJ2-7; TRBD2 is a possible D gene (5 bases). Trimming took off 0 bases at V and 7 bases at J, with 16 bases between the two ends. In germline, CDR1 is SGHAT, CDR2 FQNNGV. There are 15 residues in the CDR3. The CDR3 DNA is TGTGCCAGCAGCTTAGATGCCTTGGGAGTGGGGGAGCAGTACTTC. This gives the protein CASSLDALGVGEQYF.

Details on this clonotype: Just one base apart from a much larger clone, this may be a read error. The CDR3 spells CASSLEVNEQFF. Here the CDR3 DNA reads TGTGCCAGCAGCTTAGAGGTGAATGAGCAGTTCTTC. The V gene is TRBV7-6, the J gene TRBJ2-1, with D unclear. The CDR3 covers 12 residues. The V gene's germline CDR1 is SGHVS and CDR2 FNYEAQ. V lost 1 base, J lost 7 bases, and 5 bases lay in between.

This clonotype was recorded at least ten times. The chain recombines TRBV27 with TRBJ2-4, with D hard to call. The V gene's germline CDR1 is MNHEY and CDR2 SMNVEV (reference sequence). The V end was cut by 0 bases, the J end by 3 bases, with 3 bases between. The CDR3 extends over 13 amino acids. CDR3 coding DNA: TGTGCCAGCAGTTTATCGGTCAAAAACATTCAGTACTTC. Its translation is CASSLSVKNIQYF.

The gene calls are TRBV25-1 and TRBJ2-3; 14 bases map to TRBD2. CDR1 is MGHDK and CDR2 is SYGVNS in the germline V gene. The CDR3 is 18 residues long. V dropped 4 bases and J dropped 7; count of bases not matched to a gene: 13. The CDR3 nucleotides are TGTGCCAGCAGTGCTAGGCACCCTGGACTAGCGGGAGGATATACGCAGTATTTT. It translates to CASSARHPGLAGGYTQYF.

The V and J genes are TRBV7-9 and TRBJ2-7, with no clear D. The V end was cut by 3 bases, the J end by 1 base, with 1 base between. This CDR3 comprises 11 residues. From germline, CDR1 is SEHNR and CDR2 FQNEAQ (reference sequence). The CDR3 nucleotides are TGTGCCAGCAGCTTGTCCTACGAGCAGTACGTC. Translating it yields CASSLSYEQYV.

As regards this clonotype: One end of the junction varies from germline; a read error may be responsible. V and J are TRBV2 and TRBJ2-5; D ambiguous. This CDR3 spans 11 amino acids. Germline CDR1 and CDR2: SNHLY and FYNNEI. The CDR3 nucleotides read TGTGCCAGCAGTGTGGGCAGTTCCCCCCACTTC. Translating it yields CASSVGSSPHF.

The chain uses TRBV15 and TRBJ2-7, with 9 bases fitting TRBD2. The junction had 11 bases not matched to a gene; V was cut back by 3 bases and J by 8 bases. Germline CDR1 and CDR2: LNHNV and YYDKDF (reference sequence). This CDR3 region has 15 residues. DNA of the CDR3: TGTGCCACCAGCAGGGGTAAAGGAGCGGGAGGCAAGCAGTACTTC. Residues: CATSRGKGAGGKQYF.

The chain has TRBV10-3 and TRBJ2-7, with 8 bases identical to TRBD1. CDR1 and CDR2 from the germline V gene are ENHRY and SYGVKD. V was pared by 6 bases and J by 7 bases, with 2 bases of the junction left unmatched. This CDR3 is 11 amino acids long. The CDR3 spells CAIRTGAEQYF. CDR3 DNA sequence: TGTGCCATCAGGACAGGGGCTGAGCAGTACTTC.

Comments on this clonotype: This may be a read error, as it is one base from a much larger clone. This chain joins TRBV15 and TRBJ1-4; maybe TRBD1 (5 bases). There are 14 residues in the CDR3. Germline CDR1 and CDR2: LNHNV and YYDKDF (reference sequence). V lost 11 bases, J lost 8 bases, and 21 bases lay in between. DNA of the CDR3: TGTGCCGCCACCACCCGGGGGGGGTGGGAAAAACTGTTTTTT. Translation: CAATTRGGWEKLFF.

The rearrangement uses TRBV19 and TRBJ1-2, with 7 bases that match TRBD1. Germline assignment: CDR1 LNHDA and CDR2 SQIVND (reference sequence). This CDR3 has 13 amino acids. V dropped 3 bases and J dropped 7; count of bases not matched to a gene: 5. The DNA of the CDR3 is TGTGCCAGTAGTATTAGACAGGGTCTTGGCTACACCTTC. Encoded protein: CASSIRQGLGYTF.

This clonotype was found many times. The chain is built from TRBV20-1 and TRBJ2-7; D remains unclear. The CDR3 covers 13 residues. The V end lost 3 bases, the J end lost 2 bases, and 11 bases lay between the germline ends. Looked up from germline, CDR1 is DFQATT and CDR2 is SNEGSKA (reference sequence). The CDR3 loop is CSASNSDPYEQYF. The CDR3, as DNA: TGCAGTGCTAGTAACTCCGACCCCTACGAGCAGTACTTC.

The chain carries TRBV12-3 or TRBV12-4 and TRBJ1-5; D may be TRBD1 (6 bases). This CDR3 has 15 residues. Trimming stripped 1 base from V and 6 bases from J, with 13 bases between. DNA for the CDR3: TGTGCCAGCAGTTTAGGAGGGGGGGAAGGTCAGCCCCAGCATTTT. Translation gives CASSLGGGEGQPQHF.

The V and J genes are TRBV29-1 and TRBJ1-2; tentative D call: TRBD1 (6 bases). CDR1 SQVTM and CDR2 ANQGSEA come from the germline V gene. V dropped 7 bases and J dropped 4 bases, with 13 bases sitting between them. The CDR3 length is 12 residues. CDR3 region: CSATGTLYGYTF. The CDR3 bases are TGCAGCGCAACCGGGACACTCTATGGCTACACCTTC.

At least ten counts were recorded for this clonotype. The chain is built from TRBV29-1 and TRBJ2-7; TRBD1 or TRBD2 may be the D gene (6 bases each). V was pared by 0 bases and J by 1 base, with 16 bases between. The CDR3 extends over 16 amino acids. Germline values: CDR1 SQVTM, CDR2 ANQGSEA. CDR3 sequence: CSVEDGGQEGSYEQYF. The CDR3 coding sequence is TGCAGCGTTGAAGATGGGGGGCAGGAGGGATCCTACGAGCAGTACTTC.

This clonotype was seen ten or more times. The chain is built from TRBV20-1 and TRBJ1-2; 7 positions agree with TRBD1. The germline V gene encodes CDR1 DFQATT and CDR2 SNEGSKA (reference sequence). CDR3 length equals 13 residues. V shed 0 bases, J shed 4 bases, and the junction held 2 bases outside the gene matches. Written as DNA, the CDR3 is TGCAGTGCTAGAGAAGGGGACAGCTATGGCTACACCTTC. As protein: CSAREGDSYGYTF.

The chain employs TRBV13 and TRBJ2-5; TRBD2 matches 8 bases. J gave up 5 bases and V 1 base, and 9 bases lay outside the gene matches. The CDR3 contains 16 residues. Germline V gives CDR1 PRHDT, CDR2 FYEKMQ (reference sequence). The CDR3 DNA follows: TGTGCCAGCAGCTTAGTCTCGGGGGGGCCTTGGGAGACCCAGTACTTC. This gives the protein CASSLVSGGPWETQYF.

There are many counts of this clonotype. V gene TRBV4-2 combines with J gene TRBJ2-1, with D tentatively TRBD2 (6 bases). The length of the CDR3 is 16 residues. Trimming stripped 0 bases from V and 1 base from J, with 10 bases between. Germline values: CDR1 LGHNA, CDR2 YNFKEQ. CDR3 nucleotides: TGTGCCAGCAGCCAAGAGGGCGGGACGTCCTACAATGAGCAGTTCTTC. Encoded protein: CASSQEGGTSYNEQFF.

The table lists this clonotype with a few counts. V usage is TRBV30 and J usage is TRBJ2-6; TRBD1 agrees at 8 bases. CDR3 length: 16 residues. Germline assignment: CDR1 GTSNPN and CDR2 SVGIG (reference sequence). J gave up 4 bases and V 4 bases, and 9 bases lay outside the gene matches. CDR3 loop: CAWIPDRGVGANVLTF. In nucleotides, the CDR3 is TGTGCCTGGATTCCCGACAGGGGTGTCGGGGCCAACGTCCTGACTTTC.

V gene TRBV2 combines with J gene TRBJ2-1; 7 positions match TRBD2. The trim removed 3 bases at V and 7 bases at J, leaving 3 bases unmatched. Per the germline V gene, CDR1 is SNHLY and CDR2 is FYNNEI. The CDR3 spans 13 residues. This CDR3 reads CASSDYGGNEQFF. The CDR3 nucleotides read TGTGCCAGCAGTGACTACGGGGGGAATGAGCAGTTCTTC.

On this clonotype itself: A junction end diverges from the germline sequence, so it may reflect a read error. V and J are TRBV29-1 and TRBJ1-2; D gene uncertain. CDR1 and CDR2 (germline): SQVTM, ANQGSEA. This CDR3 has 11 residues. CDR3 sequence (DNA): TGCAGCGTTATAGCTAACTATGACTACACCTTT. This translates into CSVIANYDYTF.

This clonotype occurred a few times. CDR3 in amino acids: CASSHGGGGWEQYF. CDR3 in DNA: TGTGCCAGCAGCCACGGGGGCGGGGGGTGGGAGCAGTACTTC. The chain couples TRBV27 to TRBJ2-7, with 8 nucleotides matching TRBD2. The CDR3 has 14 residues. J gave up 7 bases and V 6 bases, and 11 bases lay outside the gene matches. The germline V gene encodes CDR1 MNHEY and CDR2 SMNVEV (reference sequence).

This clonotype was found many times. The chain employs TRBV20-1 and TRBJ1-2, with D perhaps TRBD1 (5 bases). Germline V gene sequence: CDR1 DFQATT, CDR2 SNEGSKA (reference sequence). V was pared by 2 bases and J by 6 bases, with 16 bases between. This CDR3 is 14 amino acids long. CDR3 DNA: TGCAGTGCTAGACCGGCAGGGACCTTGGATGGCTACACCTTC. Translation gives CSARPAGTLDGYTF.